This T cell receptor beta chain was found in a study of shared clonotypes between healthy human individuals. Study details: Researchers assigned three CD4 naive, three CD4 memory, two CD8 naive and one CD8 memory plate to each donor.

Within Nashville, Tennessee resided all donors, each a Caucasian adult. Trimming removed 2 bases from V and 2 bases from J; junction bases left unmatched: 2. The CDR3 contains 14 residues. Germline loops: CDR1 MDHEN, CDR2 SYDVKM. The assay was immunoSEQ multiplex PCR, and TCRdb's table has in-frame clones only and misses some. Of around 1,000,000 clones in the sample, approximately 80% were seen once. V is TRBV28 and J is TRBJ2-7; 8 bases are shared with TRBD1. The TCR sequence derives from a young man in good health. Some clones in this sample may be carry-over from other donors' samples. Source material: memory CD4+ T cells from PBMCs. Indicated subset: CD45RA-negative fraction. CDR3 loop: CASSLTGQAYEQYF. The CDR3 region has the DNA TGTGCCAGCAGTTTAACGGGACAGGCCTACGAGCAGTACTTC.